This T cell receptor (beta chain) was observed in a study of cytomegalovirus exposure and HLA in healthy donors. PCR amplification relied on 60 Vbeta primers (plus 13 Jbeta primers). Produced via immunoSEQ multiplex PCR; TCRdb's table is partial and in-frame only. The sample consists of roughly 170,000 clones, more than 80% of them appearing once. The CDR3 is 16 residues long. From germline, CDR1 is LNHDA and CDR2 SQIVND (reference sequence). The J segment lost 1 base and the V segment lost 6 bases, leaving 8 bases of the junction unmatched. Notes on the study in general: Analysis was carried out at a later point, and it linked a missense DCLRE1C variant to TCR beta V- and J-gene trimming.

As regards this clone: Its target is not known.

This TCR derives from a boy aged 5-17 years in good health and CMV-seronegative. The specimen was PBMCs. This sequence joins TRBV19 and TRBJ1-2; 10 nucleotides line up with TRBD1. In nucleotides, the CDR3 is TGTGCCAGTAGCCAACGACAGGGGGCCGGTAACTATGGCTACACCTTC. Its protein product is CASSQRQGAGNYGYTF.